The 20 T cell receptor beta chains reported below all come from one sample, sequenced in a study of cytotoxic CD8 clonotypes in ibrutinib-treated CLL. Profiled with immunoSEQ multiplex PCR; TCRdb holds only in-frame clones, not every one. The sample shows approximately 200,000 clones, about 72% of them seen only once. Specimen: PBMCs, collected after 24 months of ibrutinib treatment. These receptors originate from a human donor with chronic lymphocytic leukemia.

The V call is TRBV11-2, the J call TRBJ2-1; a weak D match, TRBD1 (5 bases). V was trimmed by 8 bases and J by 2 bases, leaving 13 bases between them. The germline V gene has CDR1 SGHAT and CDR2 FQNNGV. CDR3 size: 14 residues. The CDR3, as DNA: TGTGCCAGCGAGACTTTAGGGGCCTACAATGAGCAGTTCTTC. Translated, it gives CASETLGAYNEQFF.

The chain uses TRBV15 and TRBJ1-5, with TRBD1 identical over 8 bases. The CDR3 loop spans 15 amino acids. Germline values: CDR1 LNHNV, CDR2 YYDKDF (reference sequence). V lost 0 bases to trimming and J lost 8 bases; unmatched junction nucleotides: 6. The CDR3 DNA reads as TGTGCCACCAGCAGAGATCCAGGGGGCGCAAAGCCCCAGCATTTT. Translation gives CATSRDPGGAKPQHF.

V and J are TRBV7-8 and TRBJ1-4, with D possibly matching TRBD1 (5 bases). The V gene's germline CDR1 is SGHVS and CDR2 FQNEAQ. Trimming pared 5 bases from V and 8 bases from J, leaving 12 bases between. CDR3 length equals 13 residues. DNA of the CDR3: TGTGCCAGCAGCCACAGGACGAGCGAAAAACTGTTTTTT. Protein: CASSHRTSEKLFF.

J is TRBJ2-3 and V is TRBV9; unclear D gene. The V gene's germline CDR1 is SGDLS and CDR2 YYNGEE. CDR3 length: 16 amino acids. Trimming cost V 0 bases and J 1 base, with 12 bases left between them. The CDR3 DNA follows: TGTGCCAGCAGCGTAGGACCTAGTAGTGGCACAGATACGCAGTATTTT. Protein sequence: CASSVGPSSGTDTQYF.

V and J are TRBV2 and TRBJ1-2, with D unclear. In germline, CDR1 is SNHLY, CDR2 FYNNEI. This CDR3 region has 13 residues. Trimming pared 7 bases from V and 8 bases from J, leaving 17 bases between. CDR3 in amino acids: CASNGGPAQGYTF. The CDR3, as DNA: TGTGCCAGCAACGGAGGACCCGCGCAGGGCTACACCTTC.

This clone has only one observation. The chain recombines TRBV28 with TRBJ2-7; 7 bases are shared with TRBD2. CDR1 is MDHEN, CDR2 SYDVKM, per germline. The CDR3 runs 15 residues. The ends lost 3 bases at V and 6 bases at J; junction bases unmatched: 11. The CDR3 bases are TGTGCCAGCAGTTTCAGCGGGATGGGTCGTGGCGAGCAGTACTTC. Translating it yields CASSFSGMGRGEQYF. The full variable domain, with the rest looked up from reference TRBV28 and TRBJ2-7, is DVKVTQSSRYLVKRTGEKVFLECVQDMDHENMFWYRQDPGLGLRLIYFSYDVKMKEKGDIPEGYSVSREKKERFSLILESASTNQTSMYLCASSFSGMGRGEQYFGPGTRLTVT.

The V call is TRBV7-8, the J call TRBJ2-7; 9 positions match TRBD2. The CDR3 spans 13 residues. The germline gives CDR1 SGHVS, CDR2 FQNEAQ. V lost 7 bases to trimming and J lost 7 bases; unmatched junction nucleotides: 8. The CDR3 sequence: CASTPALAGEQYF. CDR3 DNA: TGTGCCAGCACCCCCGCACTAGCGGGTGAGCAGTACTTC.

For the CDR3, the DNA is TGTGCCAGTAGTAGGTCGGGACTAGCGGGAGTATCAAGCTCCTACAATGAGCAGTTCTTC. Its translation is CASSRSGLAGVSSSYNEQFF. The chain couples TRBV19 to TRBJ2-1, with 14 bases that match TRBD2. The CDR3 spans 20 residues. Germline values: CDR1 LNHDA, CDR2 SQIVND (reference sequence). V trimming: 4 bases; J trimming: 0 bases; junction bases outside the gene matches: 11.

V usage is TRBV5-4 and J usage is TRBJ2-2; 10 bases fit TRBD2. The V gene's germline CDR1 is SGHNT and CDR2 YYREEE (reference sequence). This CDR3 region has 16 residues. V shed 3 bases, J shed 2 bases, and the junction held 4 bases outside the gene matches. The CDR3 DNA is TGTGCCAGCAGCTCTACTAGCGGGGCCAACACCGGGGAGCTGTTTTTT. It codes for CASSSTSGANTGELFF. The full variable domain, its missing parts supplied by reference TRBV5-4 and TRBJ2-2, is ETGVTQSPTHLIKTRGQQVTLRCSSQSGHNTVSWYQQALGQGPQFIFQYYREEENGRGNFPPRFSGLQFPNYSSELNVNALELDDSALYLCASSSTSGANTGELFFGEGSRLTVL.

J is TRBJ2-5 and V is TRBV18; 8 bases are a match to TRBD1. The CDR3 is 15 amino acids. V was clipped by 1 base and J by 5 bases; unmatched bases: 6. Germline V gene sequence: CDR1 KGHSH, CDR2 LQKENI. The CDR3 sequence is CASSPRSDRVETQYF. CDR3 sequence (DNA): TGTGCCAGCTCACCACGATCGGACAGGGTTGAGACCCAGTACTTC.

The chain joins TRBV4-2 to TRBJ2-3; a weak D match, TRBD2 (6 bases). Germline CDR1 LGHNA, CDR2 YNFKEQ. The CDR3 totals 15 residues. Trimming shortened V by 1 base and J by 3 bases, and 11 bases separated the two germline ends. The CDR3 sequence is CASSQVGLLTDTQYF. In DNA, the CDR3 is TGTGCCAGCAGCCAAGTGGGACTTTTAACAGATACGCAGTATTTT.

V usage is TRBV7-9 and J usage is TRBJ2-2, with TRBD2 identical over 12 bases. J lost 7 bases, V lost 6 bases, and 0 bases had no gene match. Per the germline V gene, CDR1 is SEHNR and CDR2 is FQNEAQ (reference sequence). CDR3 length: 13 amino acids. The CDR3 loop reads CASRLAGGGELFF. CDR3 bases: TGTGCCAGCAGACTAGCGGGAGGCGGGGAGCTGTTTTTT.

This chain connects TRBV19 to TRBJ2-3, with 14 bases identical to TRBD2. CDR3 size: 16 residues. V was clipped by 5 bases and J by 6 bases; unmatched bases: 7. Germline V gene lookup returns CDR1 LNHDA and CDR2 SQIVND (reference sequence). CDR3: CASSPGLAGGVDTQYF. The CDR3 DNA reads TGTGCCAGTAGTCCCGGACTAGCGGGAGGTGTGGATACGCAGTATTTT.

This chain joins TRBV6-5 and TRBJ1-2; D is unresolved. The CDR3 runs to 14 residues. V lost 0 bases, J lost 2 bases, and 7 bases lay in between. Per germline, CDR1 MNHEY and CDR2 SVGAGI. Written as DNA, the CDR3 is TGTGCCAGCAGTTACTCGAGGCAGAACTATGGCTACACCTTC. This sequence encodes CASSYSRQNYGYTF.

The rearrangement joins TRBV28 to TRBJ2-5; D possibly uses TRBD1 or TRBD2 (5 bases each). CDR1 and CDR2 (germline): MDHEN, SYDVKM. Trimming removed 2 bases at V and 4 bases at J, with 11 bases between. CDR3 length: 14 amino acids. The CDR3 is CASSLGGTGETQYF. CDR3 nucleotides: TGTGCCAGCAGTTTAGGGGGTACGGGAGAGACCCAGTACTTC.

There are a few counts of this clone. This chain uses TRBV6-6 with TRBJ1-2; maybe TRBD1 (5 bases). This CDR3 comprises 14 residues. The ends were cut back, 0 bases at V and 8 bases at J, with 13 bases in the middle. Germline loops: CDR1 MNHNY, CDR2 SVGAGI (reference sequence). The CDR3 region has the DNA TGTGCCAGCAGTTACTCGAACGGGGGTGAAGGCTACACCTTC. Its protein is CASSYSNGGEGYTF.

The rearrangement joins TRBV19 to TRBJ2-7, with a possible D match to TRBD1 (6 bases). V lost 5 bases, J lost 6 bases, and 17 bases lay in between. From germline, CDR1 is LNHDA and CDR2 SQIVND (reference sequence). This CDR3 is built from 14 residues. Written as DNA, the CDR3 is TGTGCCAGTAGTCCCTTGGGGGCGCAGAGCGAGCAGTACTTC. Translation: CASSPLGAQSEQYF.

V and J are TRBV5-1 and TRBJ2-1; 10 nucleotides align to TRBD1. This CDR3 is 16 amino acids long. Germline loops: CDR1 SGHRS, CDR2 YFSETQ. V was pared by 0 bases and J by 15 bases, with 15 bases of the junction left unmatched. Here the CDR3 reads CASSLVRQGAVGRGFF. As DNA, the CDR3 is TGCGCCAGCAGCTTGGTTCGACAGGGGGCGGTGGGTAGAGGGTTCTTC.

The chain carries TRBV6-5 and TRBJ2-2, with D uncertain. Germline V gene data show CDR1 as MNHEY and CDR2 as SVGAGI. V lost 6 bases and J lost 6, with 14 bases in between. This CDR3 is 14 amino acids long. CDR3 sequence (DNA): TGTGCCAGCAGACGGCCCACTTCGGCCGGGGAGCTGTTTTTT. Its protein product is CASRRPTSAGELFF.

CDR3 in amino acids: CASSVDPLAGGMETQYF. CDR3 sequence (DNA): TGTGCCAGCAGCGTAGATCCCCTGGCAGGGGGGATGGAGACCCAGTACTTC. V and J are TRBV9 and TRBJ2-5; D is possibly TRBD1 (7 bases). Germline V gene lookup returns CDR1 SGDLS and CDR2 YYNGEE. V lost 0 bases to trimming and J lost 5 bases, with 20 bases between them. The CDR3 loop spans 17 amino acids.